This entry concerns a single T cell receptor (beta chain). This entry is derived from a study of monozygotic twins with cystic fibrosis. The overall study: With roughly 16 PCR cycles, barcoded libraries came from around 2.9 micrograms of fragmented DNA.

The table came from immunoSEQ multiplex PCR; TCRdb's copy has only in-frame clones and leaves some out. The table includes about 14,000 clones, about 98% detected once. CDR1 SGDLS and CDR2 YYNGEE come from the germline V gene. The V segment lost 2 bases and the J segment 2 bases; nucleotides outside the gene matches: 8. This CDR3 has 16 amino acids. This TCR came from a girl under 10 years old with cystic fibrosis. The sequenced sample consisted of blood. The rearrangement joins TRBV9 to TRBJ2-7; 9 bases align to TRBD2. The CDR3 spells CASSVVAGVTPYEQYF. The CDR3 DNA follows: TGTGCCAGCAGCGTGGTAGCGGGAGTTACACCCTACGAGCAGTACTTC.